This paragraph reports one T cell receptor beta chain. CDR3 length: 15 residues. J gave up 3 bases and V 3 bases, and 3 bases lay outside the gene matches. Germline loops: CDR1 SGHAT, CDR2 FQDESV (reference sequence). The entry originates in a study of blood T cell repertoires in COVID-19. Study-level background: Samples came from the United States, Italy and Spain, spanning acute and convalescent COVID-19. T cells, B-cell-depleted T cells, or PBMCs supplied cDNA or gDNA.

In the authors' methods: Amplification from reference gene primers served as the basis for estimated nucleated cell counts. Clones were sequenced by immunoSEQ multiplex PCR, and TCRdb holds only the in-frame ones, with some missing. V and J calls and clone size are as listed in that table; D and trimming were resolved from the DNA. The sample yields about 310,000 clones, about nine tenths seen once. Sequenced sample: peripheral blood. This chain uses TRBV11-1 with TRBJ2-2, with 8 bases lining up with TRBD2. This TCR derives from a man over 45 with active or convalescent COVID-19. CDR3 sequence (DNA): TGTGCCAGCAGCTTGGGACTAGACCACACCGGGGAGCTGTTTTTT. Amino acids: CASSLGLDHTGELFF.